This T cell receptor (beta chain) was sequenced during a study of cytomegalovirus exposure and HLA in healthy donors. The CDR3 contains 15 residues. Trimming removed 0 bases from V and 7 bases from J; junction bases left unmatched: 8. Germline-derived CDR1 and CDR2 are SQVTM and ANQGSEA. The PCR contained 60 Vbeta and 13 Jbeta primers. Clones were sequenced by immunoSEQ multiplex PCR, and TCRdb holds only the in-frame ones, with some missing. This table lists roughly 120,000 clones. The genes are TRBV29-1 and TRBJ2-7; 11 bases line up with TRBD1. The origin of this receptor is a man aged 30 to 45 in good health and CMV-seronegative. The specimen was PBMCs. Here the CDR3 reads CSVEDYGQGAEEQYF. DNA for the CDR3: TGCAGCGTTGAAGATTACGGACAGGGGGCTGAGGAGCAGTACTTC.